These 21 T cell receptor beta chains share one sample of origin, sequenced in a study of PD-1 blockade in classical Hodgkin lymphoma. Assay used: immunoSEQ multiplex PCR; TCRdb lists only in-frame clones, some missing. The sample has around 30,000 clones; 80% to 90% are singletons. Time point specified: newly diagnosed, previously untreated cHL patient sample. The CD4+ T cells used were purified from thawed PBMCs through magnetic negative selection. The sample taken for sequencing was CD4+ T cells from blood. The receptors shown here come from a human donor with classical Hodgkin lymphoma.

The chain joins TRBV5-6 to TRBJ2-4; weak D call: TRBD1 (5 bases). The V gene lost 4 bases and the J gene lost 6 bases, with 14 bases spanning the gap. The CDR3 has 14 residues. Per the germline V gene, CDR1 is SGHDT and CDR2 is YYEEEE. The CDR3 region is CASSIGAPGNIQYF. The DNA for the CDR3 is TGTGCCAGCAGCATTGGGGCCCCAGGAAACATTCAGTACTTC.

The rearrangement joins TRBV13 to TRBJ2-7; 9 positions agree with TRBD1. The germline CDR1 and CDR2 sequences are PRHDT and FYEKMQ (reference sequence). The CDR3 contains 14 residues. V trimming: 5 bases; J trimming: 5 bases; junction bases outside the gene matches: 7. CDR3 loop: CASSMGQGGDEQYF. CDR3 sequence (DNA): TGTGCCAGCAGCATGGGACAGGGCGGAGACGAGCAGTACTTC.

V and J are TRBV7-8 and TRBJ2-1, with 8 bases matching TRBD1. The CDR3 runs 14 residues. Per the germline V gene, CDR1 is SGHVS and CDR2 is FQNEAQ. V trimming: 7 bases; J trimming: 4 bases; junction bases outside the gene matches: 6. The DNA for the CDR3 is TGTGCCAGCACCCTGGACAGGGAATACAATGAGCAGTTCTTC. Its protein product is CASTLDREYNEQFF.

The chain has TRBV5-1 and TRBJ2-5; 7 nucleotides match TRBD1. Germline CDR1 reads SGHRS; CDR2 reads YFSETQ. Trimming cost V 4 bases and J 3 bases; bases outside gene matches: 6. The CDR3 extends over 14 amino acids. CDR3 nucleotides: TGCGCCAGCAGCCCCGGGACAGCTAAAGAGACCCAGTACTTC. It yields the protein CASSPGTAKETQYF.

The V gene is TRBV2, the J gene TRBJ2-6, with D hard to call. The germline V gene has CDR1 SNHLY and CDR2 FYNNEI. This CDR3 is 14 amino acids long. V lost 3 bases and J lost 0, with 3 bases in between. As DNA, the CDR3 is TGTGCCAGCAGTGACGCCTCTGGGGCCAACGTCCTGACTTTC. This codes for CASSDASGANVLTF.

This chain links TRBV7-9 with TRBJ2-5; D is perhaps TRBD1 or TRBD2 (5 bases each). The V gene's germline CDR1 is SEHNR and CDR2 FQNEAQ (reference sequence). Trimming took 4 bases from V and 5 from J, leaving 11 bases between them. The CDR3 is 13 amino acids. Here the CDR3 reads CASSSGWGETQYF. DNA of the CDR3: TGTGCCAGCAGCTCCGGGTGGGGGGAGACCCAGTACTTC.

This clone was observed a handful of times. The chain uses TRBV18 and TRBJ1-5, with TRBD1 as a possible D gene (5 bases). CDR1 is KGHSH and CDR2 is LQKENI in the germline V gene. V shed 5 bases and J shed 4 bases, with 15 bases lying between them. This CDR3 has 15 amino acids. The CDR3 here is CASSMGGPINQPQHF. For the CDR3, the DNA is TGTGCCAGCTCAATGGGGGGACCCATAAATCAGCCCCAGCATTTT.

The V gene is TRBV5-1, the J gene TRBJ1-1; D remains ambiguous. The V gene lost 0 bases and the J gene lost 0 bases, with 9 bases spanning the gap. The CDR3 length is 15 residues. Germline CDR1 reads SGHRS; CDR2 reads YFSETQ. CDR3 DNA sequence: TGCGCCAGCAGCTTGGAAATTGGGGTGAACACTGAAGCTTTCTTT. Protein: CASSLEIGVNTEAFF.

The chain combines TRBV10-2 with TRBJ2-7, with 9 bases aligning to TRBD1. The ends lost 5 bases at V and 3 bases at J; junction bases unmatched: 8. This CDR3 contains 15 residues. Germline CDR1 WSHSY, CDR2 SAAADI. The CDR3 DNA follows: TGCGCCAGCAGTTATCCGGGACAGGGTAACTACGAGCAGTACTTC. It codes for CASSYPGQGNYEQYF.

This clone has just a few counts. The V call is TRBV5-4, the J call TRBJ2-7; 9 nucleotides match TRBD1. The CDR3 covers 15 residues. The trim removed 5 bases at V and 4 bases at J, leaving 10 bases unmatched. Germline CDR1 and CDR2: SGHNT and YYREEE (reference sequence). The CDR3, as DNA: TGTGCCAGCAGTTTAAGGACAGGGGACATGTACGAGCAGTACTTC. This codes for CASSLRTGDMYEQYF.

This chain joins TRBV11-2 and TRBJ2-7, with D maybe TRBD1 (5 bases). Trimming left V 2 bases short and J 1 base short, with 9 bases between. CDR1 and CDR2 (germline): SGHAT, FQNNGV. The CDR3 totals 14 residues. The CDR3 DNA reads as TGTGCCAGCAGCTTATTGTCAGGGTCCTACGAGCAGTACTTC. Its protein is CASSLLSGSYEQYF.

The CDR3 sequence: CASRKSGAPGGYTF. CDR3 DNA sequence: TGTGCCAGTAGGAAATCAGGGGCACCAGGCGGCTACACCTTC. J is TRBJ1-2 and V is TRBV19, with D possibly TRBD1 on 6 matching bases. This CDR3 spans 14 amino acids. Between the trimmed V and J ends, which lost 6 bases and 8 bases, there was a span of 19 bases. Germline V gene lookup returns CDR1 LNHDA and CDR2 SQIVND (reference sequence). Drawing the rest from reference TRBV19 and TRBJ1-2, the complete variable domain is DGGITQSPKYLFRKEGQNVTLSCEQNLNHDAMYWYRQDPGQGLRLIYYSQIVNDFQKGDIAEGYSVSREKKESFPLTVTSAQKNPTAFYLCASRKSGAPGGYTFGSGTRLTVV.

The V gene is TRBV18, the J gene TRBJ2-3; tentative D call: TRBD2 (5 bases). This CDR3 region has 13 residues. Germline V gene lookup returns CDR1 KGHSH and CDR2 LQKENI. Trimming stripped 4 bases from V and 5 bases from J, with 10 bases between. As DNA, the CDR3 is TGTGCCAGCTCACTCGGGGTTGGAGATACGCAGTATTTT. It codes for CASSLGVGDTQYF.

CDR3 loop: CASSQGAGATNYNEQFF. CDR3 DNA: TGTGCCAGCAGCCAAGGTGCGGGGGCAACAAACTACAATGAGCAGTTCTTC. The genes are TRBV4-2 and TRBJ2-1; D possibly corresponds to TRBD2 (7 bases). CDR3 size: 17 residues. V dropped 1 base and J dropped 3 bases, with 16 bases sitting between them. Germline loops: CDR1 LGHNA, CDR2 YNFKEQ.

The chain is built from TRBV7-2 and TRBJ1-1; possible D gene TRBD1, 6 bases. CDR3 size: 14 residues. Germline V CDR1 and CDR2: SGHTA, FQGNSA. Trimming took off 7 bases at V and 2 bases at J, with 14 bases between the two ends. CDR3 loop: CASTMRGRNTEAFF. The CDR3 DNA is TGTGCCAGCACCATGAGGGGGAGAAACACTGAAGCTTTCTTT.

The CDR3 loop reads CASSRGGDQPQHF. The CDR3 coding sequence is TGTGCCAGTTCGAGGGGAGGGGATCAGCCCCAGCATTTT. This chain uses TRBV19 with TRBJ1-5, with D possibly TRBD1 on 5 matching bases. The CDR3 covers 13 residues. Germline values: CDR1 LNHDA, CDR2 SQIVND (reference sequence). V was trimmed by 8 bases and J by 5 bases, leaving 13 bases between them. The entire variable domain, with the rest obtained from reference TRBV19 and TRBJ1-5, is as follows: DGGITQSPKYLFRKEGQNVTLSCEQNLNHDAMYWYRQDPGQGLRLIYYSQIVNDFQKGDIAEGYSVSREKKESFPLTVTSAQKNPTAFYLCASSRGGDQPQHFGDGTRLSIL.

V usage is TRBV5-4 and J usage is TRBJ1-2; D is unclear. The germline V gene encodes CDR1 SGHNT and CDR2 YYREEE (reference sequence). Trimming took 0 bases from V and 10 from J, leaving 13 bases between them. CDR3 length: 13 amino acids. In DNA, the CDR3 is TGTGCCAGCAGCTTGGTCACGGTAGTGAACTACACCTTC. It yields the protein CASSLVTVVNYTF.

In this sample, this clone turned up once. The CDR3 DNA is TGTGCCAGTAGTAACGTCGGATACTACAATGAGCAGTTCTTC. Its protein product is CASSNVGYYNEQFF. This rearrangement joins TRBV19 to TRBJ2-1; no clear D. V lost 4 bases and J lost 3, with 10 bases in between. Germline-derived CDR1 and CDR2 are LNHDA and SQIVND (reference sequence). CDR3 size: 14 residues.

The DNA for the CDR3 is TGCGCCAGCAGCCAACCCCAGGGCCAGAAGCGCCAGGATGGCTACACCTTC. Its translation is CASSQPQGQKRQDGYTF. This rearrangement joins TRBV4-1 to TRBJ1-2; possible D gene TRBD1, 5 bases. The germline V gene has CDR1 MGHRA and CDR2 YSYEKL. This CDR3 contains 17 residues. V shed 2 bases and J shed 6 bases, with 22 bases lying between them.

The chain couples TRBV19 to TRBJ1-4, with D possibly TRBD1 on 6 matching bases. CDR1 and CDR2 from the germline V gene are LNHDA and SQIVND (reference sequence). The V gene lost 6 bases and the J gene lost 2 bases, with 19 bases spanning the gap. The CDR3 has 17 residues. This chain's CDR3 is CASSFSGAAITNEKLFF. The CDR3 DNA reads as TGTGCCAGTAGCTTTTCAGGGGCGGCGATCACTAATGAAAAACTGTTTTTT.

J is TRBJ2-1 and V is TRBV7-2; tentative D call: TRBD2 (5 bases). This CDR3 is 12 amino acids long. Germline V gives CDR1 SGHTA, CDR2 FQGNSA. Between the trimmed V and J ends, which lost 5 bases and 8 bases, there was a span of 10 bases. Here the CDR3 reads CASSPFSDEQFF. The CDR3 bases are TGTGCCAGCAGCCCATTTAGCGATGAGCAGTTCTTC.